The 32 T cell receptor beta chains listed next were all sequenced from one sample in a study of cytomegalovirus exposure and HLA in healthy donors. The data were produced by immunoSEQ multiplex PCR, yet TCRdb's version contains in-frame clones alone and is incomplete. The table records some 120,000 clones, around nine tenths of them present only once. The sample comprised PBMCs. These receptors were taken from a young woman in good health and CMV-seronegative.

The rearrangement links TRBV2 to TRBJ2-7, with 10 positions matching TRBD2. The germline V gene has CDR1 SNHLY and CDR2 FYNNEI. J was trimmed by 5 bases and V by 8 bases; bases with no gene match: 6. There are 13 residues in the CDR3. The CDR3 DNA is TGTGCCAGCCCAGAGCTAGCGGGAGACGAGCAGTACTTC. Its protein product is CASPELAGDEQYF.

V is TRBV7-3 and J is TRBJ1-5; D remains ambiguous. Deletions cut 5 bases from V and 8 bases from J, with 13 bases between. Germline CDR1 reads SGHTA; CDR2 reads FQGTGA. The CDR3 is 13 amino acids. The CDR3 spells CASSALRGEPQHF. The CDR3 bases are TGTGCCAGCAGCGCCCTGAGAGGAGAGCCCCAGCATTTT.

This chain uses TRBV20-1 with TRBJ2-5; D is unresolved. Looked up from germline, CDR1 is DFQATT and CDR2 is SNEGSKA (reference sequence). The CDR3 totals 11 residues. The V end lost 6 bases, the J end lost 5 bases, and 10 bases lay between the germline ends. In DNA form, the CDR3 reads TGCAGTGCCCGGAACGGGGAGACCCAGTACTTC. This gives the protein CSARNGETQYF.

The chain carries TRBV13 and TRBJ2-1, with TRBD1 matching 7 bases. This CDR3 is 15 amino acids long. Germline CDR1 reads PRHDT; CDR2 reads FYEKMQ (reference sequence). The V and J ends lost 6 bases and 5 bases, in that order; junction bases with no gene match: 10. CDR3 sequence reads: CASSAPRQGDNEQFF. The CDR3, as DNA: TGTGCCAGCAGTGCTCCCAGACAGGGAGACAATGAGCAGTTCTTC.

Notes on this clone: This CDR3 is also generated by other DNA sequences in the sample. The chain links TRBV9 to TRBJ2-1; 7 bases are shared with TRBD2. J gave up 3 bases and V 0 bases, and 6 bases lay outside the gene matches. Germline V CDR1 and CDR2: SGDLS, YYNGEE. CDR3 length: 16 amino acids. CDR3 nucleotides: TGTGCCAGCAGCGTAGGCCCTAGCGGAATCTACAATGAGCAGTTCTTC. It translates to CASSVGPSGIYNEQFF.

The rearrangement joins TRBV27 to TRBJ2-1; 8 bases match TRBD2. CDR1 MNHEY and CDR2 SMNVEV come from the germline V gene (reference sequence). Trimming at V came to 2 bases and at J to 4 bases, leaving 4 bases not matched to a gene. CDR3 length: 15 residues. The CDR3 sequence: CASSLDGGDYNEQFF. CDR3 DNA: TGTGCCAGCAGTTTAGACGGGGGGGATTACAATGAGCAGTTCTTC.

The rearrangement joins TRBV5-1 to TRBJ2-5; 7 nucleotides agree with TRBD1. The CDR3 length is 14 residues. V lost 2 bases and J lost 2; bases outside the gene matches: 3. Germline V CDR1 and CDR2: SGHRS, YFSETQ. This CDR3 reads CASSFMGQQETQYF. As DNA, the CDR3 is TGCGCCAGCAGCTTCATGGGACAGCAAGAGACCCAGTACTTC.

The V call is TRBV15, the J call TRBJ2-3, with TRBD2 matching 8 bases. The CDR3 totals 17 residues. V shed 4 bases and J 1 base; nucleotides not matched to a gene: 10. CDR1 is LNHNV, CDR2 YYDKDF, per germline (reference sequence). The CDR3 sequence: CATSTRSGGAGTDTQYF. The CDR3 nucleotides read TGTGCCACCAGCACCCGATCCGGGGGGGCGGGCACAGATACGCAGTATTTT.

The V and J genes are TRBV5-6 and TRBJ2-3; 12 bases match TRBD1. Per the germline V gene, CDR1 is SGHDT and CDR2 is YYEEEE. Germline trimming cut 5 bases from V and 6 bases from J; bases unmatched to any gene: 10. The length of the CDR3 is 16 residues. The CDR3 sequence is CASSYGTGGASDTQYF. CDR3 coding DNA: TGTGCCAGCAGTTACGGGACAGGGGGCGCGTCGGATACGCAGTATTTT.

The chain joins TRBV28 to TRBJ1-1; maybe TRBD1 (6 bases). The CDR3 totals 16 residues. Germline lookup yields CDR1 MDHEN and CDR2 SYDVKM. Trimming shortened V by 5 bases and J by 0 bases, and 16 bases separated the two germline ends. CDR3 protein: CASSELDRPLNTEAFF. In DNA form, the CDR3 reads TGTGCCAGCAGTGAATTAGACAGGCCGTTGAACACTGAAGCTTTCTTT.

This chain connects TRBV28 to TRBJ1-2; 11 positions match TRBD1. The CDR3 covers 14 residues. Looked up from germline, CDR1 is MDHEN and CDR2 is SYDVKM. Unmatched junction bases numbered 2, after V lost 4 bases and J lost 4 bases. The CDR3 loop reads CASSYGTGGYGYTF. The CDR3 nucleotides are TGTGCCAGCAGTTATGGGACAGGGGGCTATGGCTACACCTTC.

This clone was detected once. The V call is TRBV11-2, the J call TRBJ2-1; TRBD2 agrees at 10 bases. The length of the CDR3 is 18 residues. The germline gives CDR1 SGHAT, CDR2 FQNNGV. With V trimmed by 5 bases and J by 3 bases, 13 bases remained unmatched. The CDR3, as DNA: TGTGCCAGCAGCCGACAGCGAGCGGGAGGGTTCGTCTACAATGAGCAGTTCTTC. Translated: CASSRQRAGGFVYNEQFF.

In its sample, this clone was seen once. In nucleotides, the CDR3 is TGTGCCAGCAGCTGGGACAGGGGGGTACTGGAGCAGTACTTC. Its protein product is CASSWDRGVLEQYF. This chain links TRBV5-6 with TRBJ2-7; 11 positions match TRBD1. The trim removed 3 bases at V and 7 bases at J, leaving 6 bases unmatched. The CDR3 contains 14 residues. CDR1 and CDR2 (germline): SGHDT, YYEEEE.

The table lists this clone with a count of one. V is TRBV5-1 and J is TRBJ2-5; the match to TRBD1 covers 7 bases. This CDR3 contains 16 residues. The J segment lost 1 base and the V segment lost 4 bases, leaving 10 bases of the junction unmatched. The germline V gene encodes CDR1 SGHRS and CDR2 YFSETQ. CDR3 nucleotide sequence: TGCGCCAGCAGCCTCGAGGGGGCGGTTCCCCAAGAGACCCAGTACTTC. Its translation is CASSLEGAVPQETQYF.

This clone was seen just once. The chain uses TRBV5-4 and TRBJ2-2; D is perhaps TRBD2 (5 bases). V was shortened by 2 bases and J by 5 bases, with 16 bases between the two germline ends. The CDR3 runs 16 residues. CDR1 is SGHNT and CDR2 is YYREEE in the germline V gene (reference sequence). This CDR3 reads CASSLDLSSGTGELFF. The CDR3 region has the DNA TGTGCCAGCAGCTTAGACCTAAGTTCGGGAACCGGGGAGCTGTTTTTT.

The rearrangement links TRBV6-1 to TRBJ2-7; D is perhaps TRBD1 (5 bases). CDR3 size: 13 residues. CDR1 MNHNS and CDR2 SASEGT come from the germline V gene. V dropped 4 bases and J dropped 2 bases, with 9 bases sitting between them. The chain's CDR3 is CASSVDRTYEQYF. CDR3 DNA sequence: TGTGCCAGCAGTGTCGACAGAACCTACGAGCAGTACTTC.

The gene calls are TRBV19 and TRBJ2-7; possibly TRBD2 for D (6 bases). This CDR3 has 15 amino acids. Trimming left V 5 bases short and J 0 bases short, with 14 bases between. CDR1 is LNHDA and CDR2 is SQIVND in the germline V gene (reference sequence). The chain's CDR3 is CASSVTGGSSYEQYF. CDR3 bases: TGTGCCAGTAGTGTGACTGGGGGGAGCTCCTACGAGCAGTACTTC.

The chain is built from TRBV2 and TRBJ2-5, with D possibly TRBD2 on 6 matching bases. Germline values: CDR1 SNHLY, CDR2 FYNNEI. CDR3 length: 13 residues. Trimming removed 7 bases at V and 2 bases at J, with 11 bases between. CDR3 sequence (DNA): TGTGCCAGCAAAAGGGGACTGCAAGAGACCCAGTACTTC. Residues: CASKRGLQETQYF.

This chain uses TRBV2 with TRBJ2-7, with TRBD1 identical over 7 bases. J was trimmed by 2 bases and V by 4 bases; bases with no gene match: 2. There are 13 residues in the CDR3. The V gene's germline CDR1 is SNHLY and CDR2 FYNNEI. CDR3 sequence (DNA): TGTGCCAGCAGTGGGGACAGTACCTACGAGCAGTACTTC. This translates into CASSGDSTYEQYF.

The rearrangement links TRBV30 to TRBJ2-5, with 11 bases matching TRBD1. Trimming at V came to 4 bases and at J to 4 bases, leaving 5 bases not matched to a gene. There are 14 residues in the CDR3. Germline V gives CDR1 GTSNPN, CDR2 SVGIG (reference sequence). CDR3 nucleotides: TGTGCCTGGACCCGGGACAGGGGGGGAGAGACCCAGTACTTC. It translates to CAWTRDRGGETQYF.

The J gene is TRBJ2-3, the V gene TRBV6-6; 8 bases are shared with TRBD2. Unmatched junction bases numbered 4, after V lost 2 bases and J lost 6 bases. CDR3 length: 14 amino acids. CDR1 MNHNY and CDR2 SVGAGI come from the germline V gene (reference sequence). The chain's CDR3 is CASSYTRLADTQYF. The CDR3, as DNA: TGTGCCAGCAGTTACACGCGACTAGCGGATACGCAGTATTTT.

The V gene is TRBV5-1, the J gene TRBJ2-7; D is possibly TRBD2 (5 bases). The CDR3 length is 13 residues. In germline, CDR1 is SGHRS, CDR2 YFSETQ. V gave up 4 bases and J gave up 4 bases, with 12 bases separating them. CDR3 DNA sequence: TGCGCCAGCAGCGTTGGATGGGAGTACGAGCAGTACTTC. Its translation is CASSVGWEYEQYF.

The rearrangement joins TRBV5-4 to TRBJ2-3, with D perhaps TRBD1 (6 bases). In germline, CDR1 is SGHNT, CDR2 YYREEE (reference sequence). The CDR3 sequence is 15 residues long. V gave up 3 bases and J gave up 5 bases, with 16 bases separating them. The DNA for the CDR3 is TGTGCCAGCAGCTACCCCCAGGGGCCCATAGATACGCAGTATTTT. Encoded protein: CASSYPQGPIDTQYF.

The chain joins TRBV27 to TRBJ1-2; 12 bases are shared with TRBD1. The CDR3 is 18 residues long. With 5 bases clipped from V and 3 bases from J, the junction kept 13 bases outside the gene matches. Germline CDR1 is MNHEY and CDR2 is SMNVEV (reference sequence). The CDR3: CASSPFRDRGLLYYGYTF. CDR3 coding DNA: TGTGCCAGCAGTCCCTTCCGGGACAGGGGGCTCCTCTACTATGGCTACACCTTC.

The rearrangement joins TRBV7-9 to TRBJ1-4, with 8 nucleotides matching TRBD1. Germline trimming cut 2 bases from V and 8 bases from J; bases unmatched to any gene: 4. Germline values: CDR1 SEHNR, CDR2 FQNEAQ (reference sequence). The CDR3 contains 14 residues. DNA of the CDR3: TGTGCCAGCAGCTTATCCGGGACAGGCGAAAAACTGTTTTTT. Residues: CASSLSGTGEKLFF. Together with reference TRBV7-9 and TRBJ1-4, the CDR3 gives the full variable domain: DTGVSQNPRHKITKRGQNVTFRCDPISEHNRLYWYRQTLGQGPEFLTYFQNEAQLEKSRLLSDRFSAERPKGSFSTLEIQRTEQGDSAMYLCASSLSGTGEKLFFGSGTQLSVL.

The gene calls are TRBV2 and TRBJ2-5; 7 bases are a match to TRBD2. This CDR3 contains 15 residues. With 5 bases clipped from V and 2 bases from J, the junction kept 8 bases outside the gene matches. Germline V gene sequence: CDR1 SNHLY, CDR2 FYNNEI. The CDR3, as DNA: TGTGCCAGCAGTCTGTCTAGCGGATTACAAGAGACCCAGTACTTC. Protein sequence: CASSLSSGLQETQYF.

The chain couples TRBV27 to TRBJ2-5; TRBD2 matches at 11 bases. This CDR3 has 16 residues. Trimming at V came to 5 bases and at J to 5 bases, leaving 10 bases not matched to a gene. CDR1 and CDR2 (germline): MNHEY, SMNVEV (reference sequence). The CDR3 sequence: CASSPPGLAGQETQYF. CDR3 coding DNA: TGTGCCAGCAGTCCCCCCGGACTAGCGGGTCAGGAGACCCAGTACTTC.

J is TRBJ1-4 and V is TRBV7-9; D ambiguous. The CDR3 is 15 residues long. With 5 bases removed from V and 0 bases from J, the gap between germline ends came to 10 bases. The germline V gene encodes CDR1 SEHNR and CDR2 FQNEAQ (reference sequence). This chain's CDR3 is CASSEGGTTNEKLFF. CDR3 bases: TGTGCCAGCAGCGAGGGTGGGACAACTAATGAAAAACTGTTTTTT.

The CDR3 reads CASSRTSGTNYEQYF. The CDR3 DNA follows: TGTGCCAGCAGCCGCACCTCCGGGACAAACTACGAGCAGTACTTC. The rearrangement links TRBV27 to TRBJ2-7; a weak D match, TRBD1 (6 bases). Germline CDR1 and CDR2: MNHEY and SMNVEV (reference sequence). V was trimmed by 6 bases and J by 3 bases, leaving 18 bases between them. The CDR3 consists of 15 residues.

V is TRBV29-1 and J is TRBJ1-2, with 12 bases lining up with TRBD1. V lost 7 bases and J lost 4; bases outside the gene matches: 1. The CDR3 is made up of 12 amino acids. The V gene's germline CDR1 is SQVTM and CDR2 ANQGSEA. The CDR3 nucleotides read TGCAGCGGGGACAGGGGGCCCTATGGCTACACCTTC. The encoded protein is CSGDRGPYGYTF.

A few counts support this clone. This chain links TRBV30 with TRBJ1-3; no firm D call. The CDR3 extends over 13 amino acids. Germline V gives CDR1 GTSNPN, CDR2 SVGIG (reference sequence). V lost 3 bases to trimming and J lost 0 bases, with 6 bases between them. CDR3 nucleotides: TGTGCCTGGAGGGGAGTCTCTGGAAACACCATATATTTT. As protein: CAWRGVSGNTIYF.

This sequence joins TRBV28 and TRBJ1-4, with 7 bases that match TRBD1. The CDR3 is 13 amino acids. With 6 bases clipped from V and 4 bases from J, the junction kept 2 bases outside the gene matches. The germline V gene has CDR1 MDHEN and CDR2 SYDVKM. For the CDR3, the DNA is TGTGCCAGCAGGGGACAGAATAATGAAAAACTGTTTTTT. Residues: CASRGQNNEKLFF.